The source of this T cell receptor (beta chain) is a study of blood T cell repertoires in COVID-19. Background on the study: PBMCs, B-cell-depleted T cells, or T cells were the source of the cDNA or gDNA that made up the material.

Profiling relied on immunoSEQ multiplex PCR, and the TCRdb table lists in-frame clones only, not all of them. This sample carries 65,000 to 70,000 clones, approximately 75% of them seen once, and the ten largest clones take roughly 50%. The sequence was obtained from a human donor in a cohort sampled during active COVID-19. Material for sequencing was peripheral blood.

The CDR3 coding sequence is TGTGCCAGCAGTTTATCGGGGGGGGAGCAGTACTTC. Translation: CASSLSGGEQYF. V and J are TRBV12-3 or TRBV12-4 and TRBJ2-7; TRBD2 matches 8 bases. J gave up 7 bases and V 2 bases, and 1 base lay outside the gene matches. The CDR3 has 12 amino acids.